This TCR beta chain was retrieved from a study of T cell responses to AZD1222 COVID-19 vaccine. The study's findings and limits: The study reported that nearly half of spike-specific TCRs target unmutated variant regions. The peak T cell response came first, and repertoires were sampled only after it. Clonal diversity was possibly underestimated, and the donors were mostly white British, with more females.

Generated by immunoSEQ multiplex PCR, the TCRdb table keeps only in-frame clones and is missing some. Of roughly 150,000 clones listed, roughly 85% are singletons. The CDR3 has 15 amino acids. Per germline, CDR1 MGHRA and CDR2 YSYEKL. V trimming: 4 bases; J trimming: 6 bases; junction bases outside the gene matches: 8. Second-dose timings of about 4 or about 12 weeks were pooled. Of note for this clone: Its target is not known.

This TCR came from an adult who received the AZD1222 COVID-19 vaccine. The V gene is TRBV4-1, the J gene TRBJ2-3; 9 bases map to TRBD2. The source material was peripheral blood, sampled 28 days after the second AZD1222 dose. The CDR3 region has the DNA TGCGCCAGCAGCCCCACTAGCGGGCCTGAGGATACGCAGTATTTT. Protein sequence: CASSPTSGPEDTQYF.